A single sample gave rise to the 24 T cell receptor beta chains below, sequenced in a study of T cells in Graves' hyperthyroidism and ophthalmopathy. From RNA transcripts, TCR beta CDR3 regions were amplified. Using the HTBI primer set, a first-round RT-PCR was run on the TCR CDR3. TCRdb recomputed calls from the multiplex PCR reads with MiXCR, one row per CDR3 protein. The table shows 600,000 or so distinct CDR3 sequences, with around 46% occurring only once. Specimen: peripheral blood or thyroid tissue (not recorded which). Source of these receptors: a woman aged 18-30 years with Graves' hyperthyroidism.

This clonotype was detected a few times. The chain uses TRBV20-1 and TRBJ1-4; TRBD1 matches 7 bases. The CDR3 has 13 residues. Germline CDR1 reads DFQATT; CDR2 reads SNEGSKA (reference sequence). V was pared by 6 bases and J by 8 bases, with 9 bases of the junction left unmatched. The DNA of the CDR3 is TGCAGTGCCTTTGACAGGGTGGGCGAAAAACTGTTTTTT. Its protein product is CSAFDRVGEKLFF.

CDR3 sequence reads: CASSLWELAGELGETQYF. CDR3 nucleotides: TGTGCCAGCAGCTTATGGGAGCTAGCGGGAGAATTGGGAGAGACCCAGTACTTC. The rearrangement joins TRBV7-3 to TRBJ2-5; TRBD2 aligns across 10 bases. This CDR3 region has 18 residues. Germline V gives CDR1 SGHTA, CDR2 FQGTGA. V lost 2 bases, J lost 4 bases, and 13 bases stayed unmatched.

This clonotype was detected many times. The chain couples TRBV19 to TRBJ1-6, with 7 nucleotides matching TRBD1. The CDR3 loop spans 14 amino acids. J was trimmed by 7 bases and V by 7 bases; bases with no gene match: 7. The germline gives CDR1 LNHDA, CDR2 SQIVND (reference sequence). CDR3 in DNA: TGTGCCAGTAAGGGACAGTTACCCAATTCACCCCTCCACTTT. Its translation is CASKGQLPNSPLHF.

The V gene is TRBV10-3, the J gene TRBJ1-6; 7 nucleotides align to TRBD1. This CDR3 comprises 15 residues. The V gene end was trimmed by 8 bases and the J gene end by 0 bases; junction bases not matched to a gene: 4. Germline lookup yields CDR1 ENHRY and CDR2 SYGVKD. This CDR3 is CAIGRDSSYNSPLHF. The DNA for the CDR3 is TGTGCCATCGGGAGGGACAGCTCCTATAATTCACCCCTCCACTTT.

V is TRBV2 and J is TRBJ1-1, with D tentatively TRBD1 (5 bases). Germline assignment: CDR1 SNHLY and CDR2 FYNNEI. This CDR3 has 13 residues. Between the trimmed V and J ends, which lost 6 bases and 4 bases, there was a span of 12 bases. The CDR3 is CASSQSRATEAFF. Written as DNA, the CDR3 is TGTGCCAGCAGCCAGTCCAGGGCCACTGAAGCTTTCTTT.

DNA for the CDR3: TGTGCCAGCACGGGACAAGTACAAGAGACCCAGTACTTC. Translating it yields CASTGQVQETQYF. The chain carries TRBV2 and TRBJ2-5, with D possibly TRBD1 on 6 matching bases. V lost 7 bases to trimming and J lost 2 bases, with 11 bases between them. The CDR3 has 13 amino acids. The germline gives CDR1 SNHLY, CDR2 FYNNEI. Looking up the rest from reference TRBV2 and TRBJ2-5 gives the full variable domain: EPEVTQTPSHQVTQMGQEVILRCVPISNHLYFYWYRQILGQKVEFLVSFYNNEISEKSEIFDDQFSVERPDGSNFTLKIRSTKLEDSAMYFCASTGQVQETQYFGPGTRLLVL.

The sample holds many counts of this clonotype. This chain links TRBV29-1 with TRBJ2-7; weak D call: TRBD1 (6 bases). V was cut by 1 base and J by 4 bases, with 14 bases left in between. The germline gives CDR1 SQVTM, CDR2 ANQGSEA. The CDR3 is 14 amino acids. Here the CDR3 reads CSVEVRGDPYEQYF. In DNA form, the CDR3 reads TGCAGCGTTGAAGTCAGGGGAGATCCATACGAGCAGTACTTC.

The CDR3 DNA reads as TGTGCCAGCAGCCAAGGGATCGTCCAAGAGACCCAGTACTTC. Its translation: CASSQGIVQETQYF. This chain links TRBV7-3 with TRBJ2-5; D ambiguous. The CDR3 runs 14 residues. V was clipped by 5 bases and J by 1 base, with 11 bases between them. Germline-derived CDR1 and CDR2 are SGHTA and FQGTGA.

This clonotype was picked up a small number of times. V gene TRBV20-1 combines with J gene TRBJ1-6, with 8 bases matching TRBD1. From germline, CDR1 is DFQATT and CDR2 SNEGSKA (reference sequence). Trimming removed 6 bases from V and 5 bases from J; junction bases left unmatched: 9. This CDR3 is built from 15 residues. The CDR3 DNA follows: TGCAGTGCCACTCAACAGGGGGGTAATAATTCACCCCTCCACTTT. It translates to CSATQQGGNNSPLHF.

The rearrangement uses TRBV7-8 and TRBJ2-7; 8 bases map to TRBD1. Germline V CDR1 and CDR2: SGHVS, FQNEAQ. The CDR3 consists of 13 residues. V lost 6 bases to trimming and J lost 9 bases; unmatched junction nucleotides: 10. The CDR3 DNA sequence: TGTGCCAGCAGACAGGACAGGGATCTCATGCAGTACTTC. Its translation: CASRQDRDLMQYF.

The chain links TRBV10-3 to TRBJ1-1; 8 bases align to TRBD1. The length of the CDR3 is 13 residues. Germline assignment: CDR1 ENHRY and CDR2 SYGVKD. The ends lost 6 bases at V and 10 bases at J; junction bases unmatched: 10. CDR3 bases: TGTGCCATCAGACGAGACAGGGGTGACGGAGCTTTCTTT. Its translation: CAIRRDRGDGAFF.

The V call is TRBV20-1, the J call TRBJ1-5, with D unclear. The CDR3 contains 14 residues. Germline CDR1 DFQATT, CDR2 SNEGSKA (reference sequence). V lost 4 bases and J 0 bases, leaving 10 bases between the germline ends. The CDR3 loop reads CSAKSGNSNQPQHF. CDR3 bases: TGCAGTGCTAAGTCCGGAAATAGCAATCAGCCCCAGCATTTT.

The rearrangement uses TRBV15 and TRBJ2-2; TRBD2 might be the D (6 bases). V lost 1 base to trimming and J lost 5 bases, with 11 bases between them. CDR1 and CDR2 from the germline V gene are LNHNV and YYDKDF (reference sequence). The CDR3 length is 15 residues. This chain's CDR3 is CATSRAGARTGELFF. The CDR3 coding sequence is TGTGCCACCAGCAGAGCGGGAGCTCGAACCGGGGAGCTGTTTTTT.

This clonotype was seen ten or more times. V is TRBV10-3 and J is TRBJ2-7, with D hard to call. The germline gives CDR1 ENHRY, CDR2 SYGVKD. CDR3 size: 13 residues. Trimming pared 0 bases from V and 5 bases from J, leaving 8 bases between. The CDR3 DNA reads as TGTGCCATCAGTGAGTCCCCCAGAAACGAGCAGTACTTC. Its translation is CAISESPRNEQYF.

The chain combines TRBV19 with TRBJ1-5; D unclear. The ends were cut back, 3 bases at V and 4 bases at J, with 13 bases in the middle. The CDR3 has 15 residues. The germline V gene has CDR1 LNHDA and CDR2 SQIVND (reference sequence). The CDR3 sequence: CASSISGRANQPQHF. The DNA for the CDR3 is TGTGCCAGTAGTATTTCCGGCCGAGCGAATCAGCCCCAGCATTTT.

A word on this clonotype: One junction end disagrees with the germline gene, perhaps due to a read error. The chain is built from TRBV10-2 and TRBJ2-7; TRBD2 matches 13 bases. The length of the CDR3 is 15 residues. CDR1 is WSHSY, CDR2 SAAADI, per germline. The CDR3 spells CASRGRTSGSYEQYF. Written as DNA, the CDR3 is TGTGCCAGCAGGGGTAGGACTAGCGGGAGCTACGAGCAGTACTTC.

This chain connects TRBV7-9 to TRBJ2-7, with TRBD1 matching 12 bases. The end of the DNA fits TRBJ2-1 better, so the J call may be wrong. Germline lookup yields CDR1 SEHNR and CDR2 FQNEAQ (reference sequence). The CDR3 contains 17 residues. CDR3 coding DNA: TGTGCCAGCAGCGAGACCAGGAGGGACAGGGGGCACAATGAGCAGTTCTTC. Translation: CASSETRRDRGHNEQFF.

The V and J genes are TRBV29-1 and TRBJ1-1, with D possibly TRBD1 on 6 matching bases. The V and J ends lost 5 bases and 8 bases respectively, with 18 bases between them. Germline CDR1 SQVTM, CDR2 ANQGSEA. CDR3 length equals 13 residues. Here the CDR3 reads CSVRGTGTYEAFF. CDR3 DNA: TGCAGCGTTCGCGGTACAGGGACTTACGAAGCTTTCTTT.

This clonotype came up a few times. The V gene is TRBV20-1, the J gene TRBJ1-6, with 12 bases lining up with TRBD1. CDR3 length: 17 amino acids. The V segment lost 4 bases and the J segment 0 bases; nucleotides outside the gene matches: 4. Germline assignment: CDR1 DFQATT and CDR2 SNEGSKA (reference sequence). The CDR3 nucleotides read TGCAGTGCTATGGGACAGGGGGCGAGCTCCTATAATTCACCCCTCCACTTT. It encodes CSAMGQGASSYNSPLHF.

The chain carries TRBV7-2 and TRBJ1-1, with D possibly TRBD1 on 5 matching bases. This CDR3 is 13 amino acids long. Germline V gene lookup returns CDR1 SGHTA and CDR2 FQGNSA. V was shortened by 6 bases and J by 11 bases, with 19 bases between the two germline ends. The CDR3 region is CASRSPGEGFAFF. The CDR3 nucleotides are TGTGCCAGCAGGTCCCCGGGGGAAGGGTTCGCTTTCTTT. Filled out from reference TRBV7-2 and TRBJ1-1, the complete variable domain reads GAGVSQSPSNKVTEKGKDVELRCDPISGHTALYWYRQSLGQGLEFLIYFQGNSAPDKSGLPSDRFSAERTGGSVSTLTIQRTQQEDSAVYLCASRSPGEGFAFFGQGTRLTVV.

The gene calls are TRBV29-1 and TRBJ2-7; 9 nucleotides line up with TRBD1. CDR1 and CDR2 from the germline V gene are SQVTM and ANQGSEA. V shed 5 bases, J shed 3 bases, and the junction held 5 bases outside the gene matches. The length of the CDR3 is 13 residues. The CDR3 here is CSVLPGQGYEQYF. The CDR3 nucleotides read TGCAGCGTTCTGCCGGGACAGGGCTACGAGCAGTACTTC.

The rearrangement links TRBV2 to TRBJ1-1, with 9 bases aligning to TRBD1. Per germline, CDR1 SNHLY and CDR2 FYNNEI. The CDR3 is 17 amino acids. V gave up 8 bases and J gave up 0 bases; unmatched junction bases: 13. The CDR3 reads CASDRPDRGKMNTEAFF. CDR3 sequence (DNA): TGTGCCAGCGACCGCCCGGACAGGGGCAAAATGAACACTGAAGCTTTCTTT.

This clonotype has more than one count but fewer than ten. The genes are TRBV19 and TRBJ2-5; TRBD1 matches 8 bases. The V gene end was trimmed by 5 bases and the J gene end by 4 bases; junction bases not matched to a gene: 9. This CDR3 is 15 amino acids long. The germline CDR1 and CDR2 sequences are LNHDA and SQIVND (reference sequence). The CDR3 sequence: CASSPLGQARETQYF. The DNA for the CDR3 is TGTGCCAGTAGTCCACTGGGACAGGCACGAGAGACCCAGTACTTC.

This clonotype was counted at least ten times. The V call is TRBV2, the J call TRBJ1-1; D possibly corresponds to TRBD1 (6 bases). There are 15 residues in the CDR3. CDR1 is SNHLY and CDR2 is FYNNEI in the germline V gene. The V gene lost 5 bases and the J gene lost 0 bases, with 13 bases spanning the gap. CDR3 sequence (DNA): TGTGCCAGCAGTCTGCAGGGGATCATGAACACTGAAGCTTTCTTT. This encodes CASSLQGIMNTEAFF.